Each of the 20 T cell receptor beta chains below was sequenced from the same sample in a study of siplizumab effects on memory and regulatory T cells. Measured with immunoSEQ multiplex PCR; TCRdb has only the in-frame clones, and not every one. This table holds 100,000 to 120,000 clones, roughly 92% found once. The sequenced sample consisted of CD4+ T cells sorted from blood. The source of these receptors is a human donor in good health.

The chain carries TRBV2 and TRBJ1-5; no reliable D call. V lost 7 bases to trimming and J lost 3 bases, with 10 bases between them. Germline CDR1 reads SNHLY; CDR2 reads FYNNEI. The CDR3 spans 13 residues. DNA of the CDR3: TGTGCCAGCAAAGGTGCCCCCAATCAGCCCCAGCATTTT. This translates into CASKGAPNQPQHF.

The CDR3 DNA reads TGCGCCAGCAGTTCGGGCAGCATGAACACTGAAGCTTTCTTT. This translates into CASSSGSMNTEAFF. This rearrangement joins TRBV10-1 to TRBJ1-1; D gene ambiguous. CDR1 and CDR2 from the germline V gene are WNHNN and SYGVQD (reference sequence). V was clipped by 5 bases and J by 0 bases, with 10 bases between them. CDR3 length equals 14 residues.

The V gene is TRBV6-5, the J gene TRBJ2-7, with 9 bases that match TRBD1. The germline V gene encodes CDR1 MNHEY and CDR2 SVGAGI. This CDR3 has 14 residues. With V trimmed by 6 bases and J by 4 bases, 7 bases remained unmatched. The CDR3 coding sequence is TGTGCCAGCAGGGCCACAGGGGGCTGGTACGAGCAGTACTTC. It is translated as CASRATGGWYEQYF.

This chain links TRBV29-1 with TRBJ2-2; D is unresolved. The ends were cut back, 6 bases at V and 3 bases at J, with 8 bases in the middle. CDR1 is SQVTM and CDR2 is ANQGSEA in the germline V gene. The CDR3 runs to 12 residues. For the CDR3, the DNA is TGCAGCGTCACCACAGACACCGGGGAGCTGTTTTTT. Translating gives CSVTTDTGELFF.

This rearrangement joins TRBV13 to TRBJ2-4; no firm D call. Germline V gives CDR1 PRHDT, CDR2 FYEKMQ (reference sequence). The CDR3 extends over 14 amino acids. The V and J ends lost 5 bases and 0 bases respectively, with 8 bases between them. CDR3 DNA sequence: TGTGCCAGCAGCCCTAGACTAGCCAAAAACATTCAGTACTTC. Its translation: CASSPRLAKNIQYF.

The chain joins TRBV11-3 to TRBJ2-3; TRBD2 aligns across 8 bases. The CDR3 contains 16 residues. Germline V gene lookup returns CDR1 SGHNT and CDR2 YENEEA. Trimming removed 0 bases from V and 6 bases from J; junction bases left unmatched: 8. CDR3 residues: CASSLDGRGGQDTQYF. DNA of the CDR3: TGTGCCAGCAGCTTAGATGGTCGGGGGGGGCAGGATACGCAGTATTTT.

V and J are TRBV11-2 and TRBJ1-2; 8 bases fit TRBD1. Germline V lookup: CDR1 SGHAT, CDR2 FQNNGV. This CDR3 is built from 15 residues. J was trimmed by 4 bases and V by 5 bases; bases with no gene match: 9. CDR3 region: CASSPDRGRGYGYTF. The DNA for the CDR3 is TGTGCCAGCAGCCCCGACAGGGGCCGAGGCTATGGCTACACCTTC.

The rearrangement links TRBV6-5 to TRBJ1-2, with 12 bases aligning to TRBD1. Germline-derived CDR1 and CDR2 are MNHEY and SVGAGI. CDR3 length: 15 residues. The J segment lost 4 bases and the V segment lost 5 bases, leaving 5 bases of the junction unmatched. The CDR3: CASSTRGQGAYGYTF. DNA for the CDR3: TGTGCCAGCAGTACTCGGGGACAGGGGGCCTATGGCTACACCTTC.

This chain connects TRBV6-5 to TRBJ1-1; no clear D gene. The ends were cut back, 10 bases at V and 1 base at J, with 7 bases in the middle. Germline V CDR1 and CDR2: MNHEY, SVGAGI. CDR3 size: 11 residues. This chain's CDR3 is CATEKNTEAFF. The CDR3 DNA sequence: TGTGCCACCGAGAAGAACACTGAAGCTTTCTTT.

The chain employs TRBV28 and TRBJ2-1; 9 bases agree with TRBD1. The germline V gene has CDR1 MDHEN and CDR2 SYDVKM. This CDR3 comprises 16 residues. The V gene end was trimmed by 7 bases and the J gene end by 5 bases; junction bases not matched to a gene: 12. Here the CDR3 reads CASNPPGQGGDNEQFF. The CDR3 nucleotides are TGTGCCAGCAACCCCCCGGGACAGGGCGGGGACAATGAGCAGTTCTTC.

CDR3 in DNA: TGTGCCAGCTCCGGAGAAGGCTACGAGCAGTACTTC. It encodes CASSGEGYEQYF. The chain combines TRBV18 with TRBJ2-7, with D uncertain. This CDR3 comprises 12 residues. Germline V gives CDR1 KGHSH, CDR2 LQKENI. The V end was cut by 6 bases, the J end by 3 bases, with 9 bases between.

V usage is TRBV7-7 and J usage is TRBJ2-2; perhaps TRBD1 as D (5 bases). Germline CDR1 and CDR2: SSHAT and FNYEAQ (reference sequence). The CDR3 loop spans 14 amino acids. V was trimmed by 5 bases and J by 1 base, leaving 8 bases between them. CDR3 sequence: CASSLTVNTGELFF. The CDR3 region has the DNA TGTGCCAGCAGCCTGACAGTGAACACCGGGGAGCTGTTTTTT. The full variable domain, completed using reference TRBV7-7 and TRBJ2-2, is GAGVSQSPRYKVTKRGQDVTLRCDPISSHATLYWYQQALGQGPEFLTYFNYEAQPDKSGLPSDRFSAERPEGSISTLTIQRTEQRDSAMYRCASSLTVNTGELFFGEGSRLTVL.

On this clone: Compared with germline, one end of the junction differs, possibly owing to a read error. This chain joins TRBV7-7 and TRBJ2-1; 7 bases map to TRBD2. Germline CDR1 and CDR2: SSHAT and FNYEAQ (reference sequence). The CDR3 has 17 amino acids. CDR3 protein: CASSQSGASGSYNEQFF. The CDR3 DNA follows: TGTGCTAGCAGCCAAAGCGGAGCTAGCGGTTCCTACAATGAGCAGTTCTTC.

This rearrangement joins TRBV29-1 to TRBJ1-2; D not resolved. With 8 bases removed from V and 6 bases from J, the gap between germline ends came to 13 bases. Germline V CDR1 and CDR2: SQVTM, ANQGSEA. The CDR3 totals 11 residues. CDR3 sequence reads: CSSRSVHGYTF. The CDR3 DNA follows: TGCAGCTCTCGAAGCGTGCATGGCTACACCTTC.

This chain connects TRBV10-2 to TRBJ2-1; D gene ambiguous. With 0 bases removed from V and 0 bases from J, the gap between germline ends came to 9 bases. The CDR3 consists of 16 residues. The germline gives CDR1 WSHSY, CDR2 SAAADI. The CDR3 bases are TGCGCCAGCAGTGAGTCCGGCTTAAGCTCCTACAATGAGCAGTTCTTC. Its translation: CASSESGLSSYNEQFF.

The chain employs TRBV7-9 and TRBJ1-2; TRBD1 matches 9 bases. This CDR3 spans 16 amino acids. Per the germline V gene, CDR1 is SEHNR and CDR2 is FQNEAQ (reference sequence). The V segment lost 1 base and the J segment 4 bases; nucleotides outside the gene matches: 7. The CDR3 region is CASSLVSGQGPYGYTF. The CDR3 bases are TGTGCCAGCAGCTTAGTATCGGGACAGGGTCCCTATGGCTACACCTTC.

This chain's CDR3 is CASSTGTSGSSDYYEQYF. The CDR3 bases are TGTGCCAGCAGCACTGGGACTAGCGGGAGTTCGGATTACTACGAGCAGTACTTC. The rearrangement uses TRBV11-2 and TRBJ2-7; TRBD2 matches 14 bases. Looked up from germline, CDR1 is SGHAT and CDR2 is FQNNGV. The V and J ends lost 5 bases and 3 bases, in that order; junction bases with no gene match: 12. The CDR3 is 18 amino acids.

CDR3 sequence reads: CASSLVAGAGYTF. The CDR3 bases are TGTGCCAGCAGCTTAGTGGCAGGGGCCGGCTACACCTTC. V and J are TRBV7-9 and TRBJ1-2; TRBD1 is a possible D gene (6 bases). Trimming removed 1 base at V and 8 bases at J, with 11 bases between. The CDR3 has 13 amino acids. Germline CDR1 is SEHNR and CDR2 is FQNEAQ (reference sequence).

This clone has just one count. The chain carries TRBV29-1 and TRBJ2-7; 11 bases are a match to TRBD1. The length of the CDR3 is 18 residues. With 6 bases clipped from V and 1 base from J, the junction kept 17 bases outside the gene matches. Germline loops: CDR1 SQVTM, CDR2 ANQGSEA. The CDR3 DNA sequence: TGCAGCGTAACCGGACAGGGGGCGAGAGGGTTTGGGTCCTACGAGCAGTACTTC. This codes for CSVTGQGARGFGSYEQYF.

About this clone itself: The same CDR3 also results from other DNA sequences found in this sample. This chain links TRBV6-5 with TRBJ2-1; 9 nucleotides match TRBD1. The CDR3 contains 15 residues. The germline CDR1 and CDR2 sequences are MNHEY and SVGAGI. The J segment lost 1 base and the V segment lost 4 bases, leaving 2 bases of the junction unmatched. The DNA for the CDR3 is TGTGCCAGCAGTTTGACAGGGGGTTCCTACAATGAGCAGTTCTTC. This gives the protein CASSLTGGSYNEQFF.